What follows describes a single T cell receptor beta chain. The sample is drawn from a study of blood T cell repertoires in COVID-19. Whole-study context: Acute and convalescent COVID-19 samples came from the United States, Italy and Spain. T cells, B-cell-depleted T cells, or PBMCs provided the cDNA or gDNA that served as material.

The CDR3 extends over 14 amino acids. Per the authors' pipeline: Reference gene primer amplification gave nucleated cell count estimates. TCRdb's copy holds only in-frame clones and misses some; the assay was immunoSEQ multiplex PCR. Clonal size and the V and J genes are those of that table, whereas D and trimming came from the DNA. The data contain over 30,000 clones, around 90% of them singletons. The specimen was peripheral blood. This chain connects TRBV12-1 to TRBJ2-7; the D segment call TRBD1 is taken from the table without a DNA check. TRBV12-1 corresponds to a pseudogene. This clonotype originated in a man aged 65 to 85 with acute or convalescent COVID-19. The CDR3 region has the DNA TGTGCCAGCAGCTCGGGACAGGGTGGGTACGAGCAGTACTTC. Translating it yields CASSSGQGGYEQYF.